A single sample is the source of the 16 T cell receptor beta chains below, sequenced in a study of blood T cells in healthy people across ages. Sample-barcoded 5' priming and a J-beta primer mix drove a second PCR of roughly 6 to 12 cycles. A single record per CDR3 protein comes from TCRdb applying MiXCR to the 5' RACE reads. This sample has 800,000 to 950,000 distinct CDR3 sequences, with approximately 49% found just once. Sample: blood. These receptors all stem from a man aged 30 to 39 in good health.

This clonotype was recorded a few times. V gene TRBV20-1 combines with J gene TRBJ2-1, with D perhaps being TRBD1 or TRBD2 (5 bases each). Germline-derived CDR1 and CDR2 are DFQATT and SNEGSKA (reference sequence). Between the trimmed V and J ends, which lost 3 bases and 6 bases, there was a span of 9 bases. The CDR3 consists of 12 residues. This CDR3 reads CSASWGINEQFF. The CDR3 DNA is TGCAGTGCTAGTTGGGGGATCAATGAGCAGTTCTTC.

This chain joins TRBV5-1 and TRBJ2-7; 8 bases agree with TRBD1. With V trimmed by 4 bases and J by 3 bases, 6 bases remained unmatched. Germline CDR1 SGHRS, CDR2 YFSETQ. The CDR3 is made up of 14 amino acids. CDR3 residues: CASSRGQDNYEQYF. In nucleotides, the CDR3 is TGCGCCAGCAGCAGGGGACAGGATAACTACGAGCAGTACTTC.

The chain uses TRBV6-5 and TRBJ2-7; D not certain. Trimming took 0 bases from V and 1 from J, leaving 10 bases between them. Looked up from germline, CDR1 is MNHEY and CDR2 is SVGAGI. CDR3 size: 15 residues. The CDR3 region is CASSYSNRHSYEQYF. The CDR3 DNA sequence: TGTGCCAGCAGTTACTCGAACCGACATTCCTACGAGCAGTACTTC.

This clonotype has just a few counts. This chain uses TRBV12-3 or TRBV12-4 with TRBJ1-5, with D possibly being TRBD1 (5 bases). This CDR3 region has 12 residues. Trimming cost V 6 bases and J 8 bases, with 11 bases left between them. CDR3 in amino acids: CASRSKGEPQHF. CDR3 DNA sequence: TGTGCCAGCAGATCTAAAGGGGAGCCCCAGCATTTT.

This clonotype was seen only a few times. The chain is built from TRBV4-3 and TRBJ1-2; 9 bases map to TRBD1. Germline values: CDR1 LGHNA, CDR2 YSLEER. V lost 4 bases and J lost 3; bases outside the gene matches: 6. This CDR3 region has 15 residues. The CDR3 bases are TGCGCCAGCAGCCCGCAGGGACAGGGTTACTATGGCTACACCTTC. Its translation: CASSPQGQGYYGYTF.

This clonotype occurred a few times. The chain couples TRBV29-1 to TRBJ2-7; 7 bases map to TRBD1. The CDR3 spans 13 residues. The germline CDR1 and CDR2 sequences are SQVTM and ANQGSEA. The V and J ends lost 6 bases and 0 bases, in that order; junction bases with no gene match: 5. In DNA, the CDR3 is TGCAGCGTCGGACAGGCCTCCTCCTACGAGCAGTACTTC. This translates into CSVGQASSYEQYF.

The chain carries TRBV15 and TRBJ2-3; D is undetermined. This CDR3 is 13 amino acids long. Trimming shortened V by 1 base and J by 6 bases, and 8 bases separated the two germline ends. Germline CDR1 is LNHNV and CDR2 is YYDKDF (reference sequence). In DNA form, the CDR3 reads TGTGCCACCAGCAGAGTAACTATGGATACGCAGTATTTT. Encoded protein: CATSRVTMDTQYF.

This chain links TRBV2 with TRBJ2-1; 11 positions agree with TRBD2. Trimming removed 8 bases from V and 7 bases from J; junction bases left unmatched: 10. Germline V lookup: CDR1 SNHLY, CDR2 FYNNEI. The CDR3 contains 15 residues. CDR3 sequence (DNA): TGTGCCAGCGGATTAGCGGGGGGGGTTATTAATGAGCAGTTCTTC. Protein product: CASGLAGGVINEQFF.

The sample holds many counts of this clonotype. The germline gene is not matched at one end of the junction; a read error may be the cause. The V call is TRBV5-1, the J call TRBJ2-5; possible D gene TRBD1, 5 bases. This CDR3 has 14 residues. From germline, CDR1 is SGHRS and CDR2 YFSETQ. CDR3 residues: CASSLVGREETQYF. The CDR3 nucleotides are TGTGCCAGCAGCTTAGTTGGCAGGGAAGAGACCCAGTACTTC.

J is TRBJ1-1 and V is TRBV25-1; 7 bases match TRBD1. Germline values: CDR1 MGHDK, CDR2 SYGVNS. The CDR3 has 15 amino acids. The V and J ends lost 3 bases and 0 bases, in that order; junction bases with no gene match: 4. In nucleotides, the CDR3 is TGTGCCAGCAGTGAGGGAGGGGGCGTGAACACTGAAGCTTTCTTT. The encoded protein is CASSEGGGVNTEAFF.

This clonotype was observed a few times. The V gene is TRBV20-1, the J gene TRBJ2-5; 8 bases agree with TRBD1. Losses at the gene ends were 3 bases for V and 11 bases for J; bases not matched to a gene: 11. Germline CDR1 is DFQATT and CDR2 is SNEGSKA (reference sequence). This CDR3 has 13 amino acids. The CDR3 DNA reads TGCAGTGCTAGGAGCGACAGGGGATACAAGCAGTACTTC. Protein: CSARSDRGYKQYF.

This clonotype appeared a single time. Sequence at one end of the junction differs from germline and may be a read error. J is TRBJ2-5 and V is TRBV12-3 or TRBV12-4; 7 positions match TRBD1. The CDR3 runs to 15 residues. CDR3 in amino acids: CASSPGDSPYNEQYF. The CDR3 DNA reads as TGTGCTAGCAGTCCTGGGGACAGCCCCTACAATGAGCAGTACTTC.

The V and J genes are TRBV13 and TRBJ2-4; D call uncertain. The end of the DNA is better explained by TRBJ2-7, so the J call may be wrong. CDR3 size: 12 residues. Germline CDR1 PRHDT, CDR2 FYEKMQ (reference sequence). The CDR3 sequence is CASSPGSREQYF. The CDR3 DNA reads as TGTGCCAGCAGCCCAGGAAGTCGCGAGCAGTACTTC.

V is TRBV4-2 and J is TRBJ2-7; D not resolved. This CDR3 has 15 amino acids. Germline CDR1 reads LGHNA; CDR2 reads YNFKEQ. V lost 0 bases, J lost 4 bases, and 13 bases lay in between. The CDR3, as DNA: TGTGCCAGCAGCCAAGACGGCCAGAAGTATTACGAGCAGTACTTC. Translation gives CASSQDGQKYYEQYF.

The chain recombines TRBV3-1 with TRBJ2-1; D tentatively reads TRBD1 or TRBD2 (5 bases each). Germline-derived CDR1 and CDR2 are LGHDT and YNNKEL (reference sequence). V lost 1 base, J lost 4 bases, and 14 bases lay in between. The CDR3 runs to 16 residues. CDR3 in DNA: TGTGCCAGCAGCCAAGGGGTGGGGGTTGTTTACAATGAGCAGTTCTTC. This translates into CASSQGVGVVYNEQFF.

J is TRBJ2-7 and V is TRBV15, with D unclear. Per germline, CDR1 LNHNV and CDR2 YYDKDF (reference sequence). The V gene lost 2 bases and the J gene lost 7 bases, with 9 bases spanning the gap. This CDR3 spans 12 amino acids. The CDR3 reads CATSRPLEEQYF. The DNA of the CDR3 is TGTGCCACCAGCAGACCATTGGAAGAGCAGTACTTC. The complete variable domain, with remaining parts taken from reference TRBV15 and TRBJ2-7, reads DAMVIQNPRYQVTQFGKPVTLSCSQTLNHNVMYWYQQKSSQAPKLLFHYYDKDFNNEADTPDNFQSRRPNTSFCFLDIRSPGLGDTAMYLCATSRPLEEQYFGPGTRLTVT.